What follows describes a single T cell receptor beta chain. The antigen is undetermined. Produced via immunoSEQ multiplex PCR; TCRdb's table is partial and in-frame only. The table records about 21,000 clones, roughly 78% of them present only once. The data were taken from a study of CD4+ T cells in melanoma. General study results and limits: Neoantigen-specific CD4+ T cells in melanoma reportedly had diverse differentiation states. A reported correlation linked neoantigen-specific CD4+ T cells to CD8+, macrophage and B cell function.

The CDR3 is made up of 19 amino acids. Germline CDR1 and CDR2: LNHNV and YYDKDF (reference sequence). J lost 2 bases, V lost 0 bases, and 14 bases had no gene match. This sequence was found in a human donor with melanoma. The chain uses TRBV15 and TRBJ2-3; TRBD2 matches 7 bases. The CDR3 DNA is TGTGCCACCAGCAGAGATGGGGGGAGGCTAGCGGAAATCACAGATACGCAGTATTTT. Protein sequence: CATSRDGGRLAEITDTQYF.